These T cell receptor beta chains were read from a single sample in a study of T cells in Graves' hyperthyroidism and ophthalmopathy. TCRdb fed the multiplex PCR reads into MiXCR, producing one record per CDR3 protein. Counted here are 250,000 to 350,000 distinct CDR3 sequences, 16% occurring once; the ten biggest clones make up 33%. The material sequenced was blood. These receptors were collected from a man under 40 with Graves' hyperthyroidism. Each CDR3 is given with its conserved first and last residue. The D gene is left open where the match is weak. Size values are once, few and many counts, or a class for expanded clones, and some rows have none.

v_gene	len	d_gene	j_gene	abundance	CDR3nt	CDR3aa
TRBV9	15	-	TRBJ2-3	-	TGTGCCAGCAGCGTATTCAAGTATGGGGTGGATACGCAGTATTTT	CASSVFKYGVDTQYF
TRBV18	13	TRBD1	TRBJ1-5	many	TGTGCCAGCTCACCCGACAGGGGCAAGCCCCAGCATTTT	CASSPDRGKPQHF
TRBV7-3	18	TRBD2	TRBJ2-6	few	TGTGCCAGCAGCCCAAGAGCGGGAGGGGGGTCTGGGGCCAACGTCCTGACTTTC	CASSPRAGGGSGANVLTF
TRBV12-3/TRBV12-4	13	-	TRBJ1-2	-	TGTGCCAGCAGTGCCGGGACACACTATGGCTACACCTTC	CASSAGTHYGYTF
TRBV11-1	14	-	TRBJ2-7	many	TGTGCCAGCAGCTTAGGGTTCGGGTCCACCGAGCAGTACTTC	CASSLGFGSTEQYF
TRBV4-1	13	TRBD1	TRBJ2-7	many	TGCGCCAGCAGCCGAGGACAGGGCTACGAGCAGTACTTC	CASSRGQGYEQYF
TRBV12-3/TRBV12-4	17	TRBD2	TRBJ2-1	few	TGTGCCAGCATCATAGCGGGAGTAGGAAAGGGGTACAATGAGCAGTTCTTC	CASIIAGVGKGYNEQFF
TRBV11-2	14	-	TRBJ1-1	many	TGTGCCAGCAGCCTCCGACAGGCCTACACTGAAGCTTTCTTT	CASSLRQAYTEAFF
TRBV29-1	14	-	TRBJ2-3	many	TGCAGCGTTGAGGGCAGGGGAAACACAGATACGCAGTATTTT	CSVEGRGNTDTQYF
TRBV3-1	14	-	TRBJ2-7	few	TGTGCCAGCAGCTTAGTAGGCAGGGAGAGGGAGCAGTACTTC	CASSLVGREREQYF
TRBV28	15	-	TRBJ1-5	few	TGTGCCAGCAGTGCCCGACCCGGGACGGGGAAGCCCCAGCATTTT	CASSARPGTGKPQHF
TRBV5-1	15	TRBD1	TRBJ1-2	few	TGCGCCAGCAGCTTGGGACCGGGACAGGGTGATGGCTACACCTTC	CASSLGPGQGDGYTF
TRBV2	12	-	TRBJ2-3	many	TGTGCCAGCGCCCTTCGGACAGATACGCAGTATTTT	CASALRTDTQYF
TRBV12-3/TRBV12-4	12	-	TRBJ1-2	few	TGTGCCAGCAGCCTAAGGGGGGCCGGCTACACCTTC	CASSLRGAGYTF
TRBV24-1	15	-	TRBJ2-5	few	TGTGCCACCAGTGATTCTCGAGGGTCGAGGGAGACCCAGTACTTC	CATSDSRGSRETQYF
TRBV12-5	13	-	TRBJ2-2	-	TGTGCTAGTGTTGGTCCGAACACCGGGGAGCTGTTTTTT	CASVGPNTGELFF
TRBV2	15	TRBD1	TRBJ1-5	many	TGTGCCAGCAGTGGGGGACAGGGGGGCTATCAGCCCCAGCATTTT	CASSGGQGGYQPQHF
TRBV6-9	14	TRBD1	TRBJ2-3	few	TGTGCCAGCAGTTACGACAGGGGCCCAGATACGCAGTATTTT	CASSYDRGPDTQYF
TRBV12-3/TRBV12-4	15	TRBD2	TRBJ2-2	few	TGTGCCAGCAGGCTGACTAGCGGTCACACCGGGGAGCTGTTTTTT	CASRLTSGHTGELFF
TRBV4-1	15	-	TRBJ1-2	few	TGCGCCAGCAGCCAAGGAGTGCTGTGGACTGATGGCTACACCTTC	CASSQGVLWTDGYTF
TRBV7-2	12	-	TRBJ2-1	-	TGTGCCAGCAGCTTGCAGCCCGGTGAGCAGTTCTTC	CASSLQPGEQFF
TRBV11-2	14	-	TRBJ2-7	-	TGTGCCAGCAGCTTGCAGGGCGGCACCGGGGAGCAGTACTTC	CASSLQGGTGEQYF
TRBV2	15	TRBD1	TRBJ1-1	many	TGTGCCAGCAGTGACAGGGGGGATGGGGACACTGAAGCTTTCTTT	CASSDRGDGDTEAFF
TRBV27	17	TRBD1	TRBJ1-1	many	TGTGCCAGCAGTCGCGCCCAGGGGGCGCATACCCACACTGAAGCTTTCTTT	CASSRAQGAHTHTEAFF
TRBV11-3	16	TRBD2	TRBJ2-5	many	TGTGCCAGCAGTTCGGGACCGACTAGCGGGAGGGAGACCCAGTACTTC	CASSSGPTSGRETQYF
TRBV11-3	18	TRBD2	TRBJ2-5	-	TGTGCCAGCCGGGCCCCCAGCGGGAGAGAAGTGGGCCAAGGGACCCAGTACTTC	CASRAPSGREVGQGTQYF
TRBV2	12	-	TRBJ2-2	-	TGTGCCAGCACAGACTACACCGGGGAGCTGTTTTTT	CASTDYTGELFF
TRBV28	14	TRBD1	TRBJ2-5	-	TGTGCCAGCAGTTTACCACAGGGGGTAGAGACCCAGTACTTC	CASSLPQGVETQYF
TRBV4-1	15	-	TRBJ1-4	once	TGCGCCAGCAGCCATCCTTGGGGCCCAGATGAAAAACTGTTTTTT	CASSHPWGPDEKLFF
TRBV12-3/TRBV12-4	14	TRBD2	TRBJ2-5	few	TGTGCCAGCAACCCGGGGGGGCCGTGGGAGACCCAGTACTTC	CASNPGGPWETQYF
TRBV12-3/TRBV12-4	15	TRBD1	TRBJ2-7	many	TGTGCCAGCAGTCCCCGGGACAGGGGAGCCTACGAGCAGTACTTC	CASSPRDRGAYEQYF